This TCR beta chain is drawn from a study of blood T cell repertoires in COVID-19. Turning to the study itself: The United States, Italy and Spain provided the acute and convalescent COVID-19 samples. T cells, B-cell-depleted T cells, or PBMCs provided the cDNA or gDNA that served as material.

This clone was recorded a few times. This CDR3 is built from 14 residues. The germline V gene has CDR1 SGHVS and CDR2 FQNEAQ. Trimming removed 5 bases from V and 4 bases from J; junction bases left unmatched: 8. In the original workflow: Amplification of reference gene primers was used by the study to estimate nucleated cell counts. Assay: immunoSEQ multiplex PCR; the TCRdb copy retains only in-frame clones and omits some. V, J and clone size derive from that table, while D and trimming were established from the DNA sequence. The sample contains some 96,000 clones, about 77% of which appear only once.

This TCR came from an older woman with acute or convalescent COVID-19. J is TRBJ2-7 and V is TRBV7-8, with 7 bases identical to TRBD1. The specimen was peripheral blood. CDR3 protein: CASSPGQPIYEQYF. The CDR3 DNA is TGTGCCAGCAGCCCGGGACAGCCAATTTACGAGCAGTACTTC. Using reference TRBV7-8 and TRBJ2-7 for the parts outside the CDR3, the full variable domain is GAGVSQSPRYKVAKRGQDVALRCDPISGHVSLFWYQQALGQGPEFLTYFQNEAQLDKSGLPSDRFFAERPEGSVSTLKIQRTQQEDSAVYLCASSPGQPIYEQYFGPGTRLTVT.